This T cell receptor beta chain comes out of a study of blood T cell repertoires in COVID-19. The overall study: Acute and convalescent COVID-19 specimens originated in the United States, Italy and Spain. From T cells, B-cell-depleted T cells, or PBMCs came the material, which was cDNA or gDNA.

There are 16 residues in the CDR3. Per germline, CDR1 PRHDT and CDR2 FYEKMQ (reference sequence). V dropped 5 bases and J dropped 4; count of bases not matched to a gene: 9. Per the original data handling: Amplified reference gene primers provided the basis for estimating nucleated cell counts. The method was immunoSEQ multiplex PCR; TCRdb's version includes in-frame clones alone and lacks a portion of them. D and trimming were read from the DNA, whereas the V and J calls and clone size are those reported in that table. The sample carries around 80,000 clones, around four fifths recorded once. The chain uses TRBV13 and TRBJ1-3; 9 positions match TRBD1. The sequencing input was peripheral blood. The origin of this receptor is a human donor in a cohort sampled during active COVID-19. As DNA, the CDR3 is TGTGCCAGCAGCAGTTCAACCGGGACAGGGGGAAACACCATATATTTT. Protein sequence: CASSSSTGTGGNTIYF. Using reference TRBV13 and TRBJ1-3 for the parts outside the CDR3, the full variable domain is AAGVIQSPRHLIKEKRETATLKCYPIPRHDTVYWYQQGPGQDPQFLISFYEKMQSDKGSIPDRFSAQQFSDYHSELNMSSLELGDSALYFCASSSSTGTGGNTIYFGEGSWLTVV.